The present T cell receptor (beta chain) was sequenced within a study of neurological immune-mediated disorders (dated by TCRdb to 2018 to 2020). In terms of the full investigation: Using UMI-based sequencing, the study compared peripheral blood TCR-beta repertoires from patients with HTLV-I-associated myelopathy (HAM/TSP), patients with multiple sclerosis, and healthy controls. Longitudinal samples, technical triplicates and paired sorted CD4+ and CD8+ T-cell subsets, alongside PBMC samples, were included among the approximately 110 TCR-beta libraries. Of the roughly 71 subjects in the cohort, roughly 14 were HAM/TSP patients, some 34 were multiple sclerosis patients, and about 20 were healthy controls. Beyond this particular receptor, the publication reports: No identical CDR3 amino acid sequences were found to be shared among expanded clones across subjects, suggesting that TCR-beta repertoires were private in all groups. TCR clonal expansion was greatest in HAM/TSP patients and smallest in MS patients, who ranked below even healthy controls.

To synthesize cDNA, template-switch 5'RACE was performed with a primer carrying a 10-nucleotide random unique molecular identifier so that each TCR transcript was tagged. Every sequencing run yielded over 170 million TCR-beta sequences covering 15-18 subjects. Total RNA was extracted with the RNeasy kit. The KAPA Real-time Library Amplification kit was used to amplify TCR-beta VDJ regions with primers for the TCR constant region and the 5'RACE anchor. A first PCR added sample indexes and Illumina adaptors, after which a second PCR increased the library yield. After Ampure bead purification, the TCR product of roughly 650 bp was size-selected on a 2% E-gel SizeSelection system. Before pooling, library quality was assessed on a Bioanalyzer, concentration was determined with Qubit, and library quantification was performed with the Kapa Library Quantification kit. An Illumina HiSeq 2500 sequenced the libraries paired-end 2 x 150 bp. To increase sequence diversity, roughly 24-32% phiX was spiked into each library pool. On the authors' methods: The UMI-based MiGEC pipeline processed quality-filtered reads and removed over 75% of raw TCR sequences during error correction. VDJ genes were aligned to IMGT germline references, and clonotypes were defined by unique CDR3 amino acid sequence plus V-J genes. Clonal expansion, Shannon diversity, and CDR3 relatedness (CalcPairwiseDistances, ClusterSamples) were evaluated with VDJtools, and phylogenetic trees were built with CLCbio workbench. Using coefficient-of-variation modelling across technical triplicates, the study counted a clone as expanded if it had at least 8 unique UMIs. The raw public data were reprocessed by TCRdb itself: fastp quality trimming at Q25, MiXCR clonotype calling, in-frame beta chains only. Here each entry gathers all rows of one CDR3 protein and keeps the most common genes and DNA. The V and J calls come from TCRdb's annotation, not from the publication. The sample includes about 27,000 distinct CDR3 sequences, with roughly 21% observed a single time. The top ten clones comprise 16% of the sample.

By share, this clonotype ranks as medium-sized (0.01 to 0.1%). Its binding antigen is unknown. Per-nucleotide qualities are absent, and no much larger clonotype sits a single base away. Measured from the cysteine to the phenylalanine, the CDR3 is 15 residues long. Of the read, only the CDR3 DNA is kept; its 45 bases are in frame from base 1. The germline V gene specifies ENHRY as CDR1 and SYGVKD as CDR2. Relative to germline, V is missing 0 bases and J is missing 10 bases, with 9 bases of the junction outside any gene match. The healthy controls were volunteers from a blood bank in Maryland, USA. Libraries from unsorted PBMCs were made from 2 million PBMCs kept in RNAlater at -80 degrees C until RNA extraction. Peripheral blood was subjected to Ficoll-Hypaque density gradient centrifugation to isolate PBMCs, which were then cryopreserved in liquid nitrogen.

Source material: PBMCs. The source is a woman in her sixties in good health. The V and J genes are TRBV10-3 and TRBJ2-1, with TRBD2 matching 7 junction bases. The bases are TGTGCCATCAGTGAGTCGGGGCTAGCGGAAGGAGAGCAGTTCTTC. This gives the protein CAISESGLAEGEQFF.